This note documents a single T cell receptor beta chain sequence. What it binds is unknown. This sample is drawn from a study of cytomegalovirus exposure and HLA in healthy donors. Germline V lookup: CDR1 LNHDA, CDR2 SQIVND (reference sequence). CDR3 size: 16 residues. V was trimmed by 5 bases and J by 6 bases, leaving 21 bases between them. Regarding the study as a whole: Most subjects' HLA-A and HLA-B alleles were reportedly predicted from TCR beta sequences.

PCR used 60 Vbeta primers and 13 Jbeta primers. The repertoire was sequenced with immunoSEQ multiplex PCR; TCRdb's copy has only in-frame clones and lacks some. In the table there are 95,000 to 150,000 clones, around 80% of which are singletons. The TCR was taken from a woman between 45 and 65 years old in good health and CMV-seropositive. Sequencing used PBMCs. The rearrangement links TRBV19 to TRBJ2-3; no firm D call. The CDR3 nucleotides are TGTGCCAGTAGTCCACCCTACCCCGCTAGTACGGATACGCAGTATTTT. Translation gives CASSPPYPASTDTQYF.